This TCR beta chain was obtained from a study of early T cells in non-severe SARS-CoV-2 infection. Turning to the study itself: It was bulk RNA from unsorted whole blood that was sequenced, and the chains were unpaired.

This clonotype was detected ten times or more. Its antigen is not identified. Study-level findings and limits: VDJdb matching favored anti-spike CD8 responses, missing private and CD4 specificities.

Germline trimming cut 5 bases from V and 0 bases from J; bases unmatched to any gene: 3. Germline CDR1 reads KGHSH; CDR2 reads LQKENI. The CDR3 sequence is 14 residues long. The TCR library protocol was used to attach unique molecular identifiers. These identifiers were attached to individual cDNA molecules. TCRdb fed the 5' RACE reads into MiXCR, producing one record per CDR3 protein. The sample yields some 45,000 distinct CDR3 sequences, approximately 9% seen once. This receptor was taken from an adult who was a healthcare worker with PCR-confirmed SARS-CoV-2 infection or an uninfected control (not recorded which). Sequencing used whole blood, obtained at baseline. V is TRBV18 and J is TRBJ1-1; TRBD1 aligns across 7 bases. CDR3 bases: TGTGCCAGCTCAAGGACAGGAGTGAACACTGAAGCTTTCTTT. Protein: CASSRTGVNTEAFF.